The 32 T cell receptor beta chains presented below share a single source sample, sequenced in a study of beta chain features in type 1 diabetes. Their antigen targets remain unknown. Findings and caveats of the study: All four CD4+ subsets from Type 1 diabetes patients carried moderately but significantly shorter TCRB CDR3s.

The sequenced template was cDNA made from the entire isolated RNA. Clones were sequenced by immunoSEQ multiplex PCR, and TCRdb holds only the in-frame ones, with some missing. The repertoire holds roughly 130,000 clones, with about a sixth as singletons. Sample: central memory CD4+ T cells from blood. The receptors derive from a young man with type 1 diabetes.

A few counts support this clone. The V call is TRBV5-1, the J call TRBJ2-5, with 8 bases that match TRBD2. After removal of 4 bases from V and 3 bases from J, the junction contained 8 bases not matched to a gene. Per the germline V gene, CDR1 is SGHRS and CDR2 is YFSETQ. The CDR3 is 15 amino acids. The CDR3 is CASSEPRGGEETQYF. CDR3 nucleotide sequence: TGCGCCAGCAGCGAACCACGGGGGGGCGAAGAGACCCAGTACTTC.

The V and J genes are TRBV6-5 and TRBJ2-7; TRBD1 aligns across 11 bases. In germline, CDR1 is MNHEY, CDR2 SVGAGI. J was trimmed by 3 bases and V by 5 bases; bases with no gene match: 3. The CDR3 runs to 14 residues. CDR3 bases: TGTGCCAGCAGTAAGGGACAGGGGGTCTACGAGCAGTACTTC. Its protein product is CASSKGQGVYEQYF.

The chain employs TRBV7-2 and TRBJ1-1; weak D call: TRBD1 (6 bases). The CDR3 length is 14 residues. Germline CDR1 reads SGHTA; CDR2 reads FQGNSA. Trimming left V 0 bases short and J 7 bases short, with 12 bases between. CDR3 residues: CASSLAGATGEAFF. The DNA for the CDR3 is TGTGCCAGCAGCTTAGCGGGGGCCACGGGTGAAGCTTTCTTT.

The gene calls are TRBV2 and TRBJ2-3, with D possibly TRBD2 on 5 matching bases. The CDR3 has 13 amino acids. CDR1 is SNHLY and CDR2 is FYNNEI in the germline V gene. The ends were cut back, 6 bases at V and 3 bases at J, with 10 bases in the middle. CDR3 sequence: CASRGLQTDTQYF. The CDR3 DNA reads TGTGCCAGCAGAGGACTCCAGACAGATACGCAGTATTTT.

This clone was recorded a few times. The chain couples TRBV28 to TRBJ2-7; D uncertain. Per germline, CDR1 MDHEN and CDR2 SYDVKM. The V end was cut by 3 bases, the J end by 0 bases, with 0 bases between. This CDR3 spans 11 amino acids. CDR3 sequence: CASSFSYEQYF. As DNA, the CDR3 is TGTGCCAGCAGTTTCTCCTACGAGCAGTACTTC.

This clone was counted only a few times. The chain recombines TRBV29-1 with TRBJ2-1; TRBD1 is a possible D gene (6 bases). This CDR3 region has 11 residues. Germline CDR1 SQVTM, CDR2 ANQGSEA. V lost 7 bases, J lost 8 bases, and 12 bases lay in between. The CDR3 nucleotides are TGCAGCGGGGAACAGGGTGATGAGCAGTTCTTC. Its translation: CSGEQGDEQFF.

This clone is a singleton in its sample. At one of its ends the junction is not consistent with the germline gene, which may arise from a read error. This same CDR3 is encoded by further DNA sequences in the sample. The chain employs TRBV18 and TRBJ1-6; TRBD1 agrees at 7 bases. Per germline, CDR1 KGHSH and CDR2 LQKENI. This CDR3 spans 14 amino acids. The CDR3 DNA sequence: TGTGCCAGCTCGCGACAGGGCCTCAATTCCCCCCTCCACTTT. This encodes CASSRQGLNSPLHF.

This chain connects TRBV11-3 to TRBJ2-2; D perhaps matches TRBD1 (6 bases). The CDR3 totals 15 residues. Germline V gives CDR1 SGHNT, CDR2 YENEEA. V was clipped by 6 bases and J by 0 bases, with 11 bases between them. CDR3 region: CASSYRASNTGELFF. CDR3 DNA: TGTGCCAGCAGTTACAGGGCGTCGAACACCGGGGAGCTGTTTTTT.

Points on this clone: At the DNA level, this CDR3 is encoded by other sequences in the same sample as well. The genes are TRBV28 and TRBJ2-5; unclear D gene. CDR3 length equals 10 residues. Between the trimmed V and J ends, which lost 2 bases and 5 bases, there was a span of 0 bases. The germline V gene has CDR1 MDHEN and CDR2 SYDVKM. The CDR3 loop is CASSLETQYF. DNA of the CDR3: TGTGCCAGCAGTTTAGAGACCCAGTACTTC.

This clone appeared a few times. The chain recombines TRBV28 with TRBJ1-4; TRBD1 is a possible D gene (5 bases). CDR3 length: 12 amino acids. Germline CDR1 MDHEN, CDR2 SYDVKM. Trimming shortened V by 4 bases and J by 7 bases, and 7 bases separated the two germline ends. DNA for the CDR3: TGTGCCAGCAGTTCCGACAGTGAAAAACTGTTTTTT. This encodes CASSSDSEKLFF. Full variable domain (outside the CDR3, taken from reference TRBV28 and TRBJ1-4): DVKVTQSSRYLVKRTGEKVFLECVQDMDHENMFWYRQDPGLGLRLIYFSYDVKMKEKGDIPEGYSVSREKKERFSLILESASTNQTSMYLCASSSDSEKLFFGSGTQLSVL.

This clone was counted between two and nine times. The CDR3 sequence is CAVTQRVTAMDTQYF. The CDR3, as DNA: TGTGCCGTCACCCAGAGGGTAACCGCCATGGATACGCAGTATTTT. The chain carries TRBV7-9 and TRBJ2-3, with D perhaps TRBD2 (5 bases). V lost 11 bases, J lost 6 bases, and 24 bases lay in between. Germline CDR1 is SEHNR and CDR2 is FQNEAQ (reference sequence). The CDR3 loop spans 15 amino acids.

This clone was counted at least ten times. The rearrangement links TRBV19 to TRBJ2-7, with a possible D match to TRBD1 (6 bases). Per germline, CDR1 LNHDA and CDR2 SQIVND (reference sequence). This CDR3 spans 13 amino acids. Trimming took off 4 bases at V and 7 bases at J, with 14 bases between the two ends. In nucleotides, the CDR3 is TGTGCCAGTAGTACACACAGGGACGGAGAGCAGTACTTC. Amino acids: CASSTHRDGEQYF.

This chain uses TRBV9 with TRBJ2-7, with 8 bases aligning to TRBD2. With V trimmed by 4 bases and J by 5 bases, 17 bases remained unmatched. CDR1 SGDLS and CDR2 YYNGEE come from the germline V gene. There are 17 residues in the CDR3. The CDR3 DNA sequence: TGTGCCAGCAGCCTCCTCCCCACGGCGGGGGGCATGAACGAGCAGTACTTC. It translates to CASSLLPTAGGMNEQYF.

About this clone: The same CDR3 also results from other DNA sequences found in this sample. The chain combines TRBV18 with TRBJ1-2, with D uncertain. The CDR3 extends over 13 amino acids. CDR1 KGHSH and CDR2 LQKENI come from the germline V gene. The V end was cut by 3 bases, the J end by 7 bases, with 12 bases between. CDR3 DNA sequence: TGTGCCAGCTCACCTCCTGTGAGGTCTGGCTACACCTTC. Translating gives CASSPPVRSGYTF.

The chain combines TRBV18 with TRBJ1-4; D remains unclear. The V gene's germline CDR1 is KGHSH and CDR2 LQKENI. The CDR3 covers 12 residues. Trimming removed 3 bases at V and 5 bases at J, with 4 bases between. CDR3: CASSPVNEKLFF. The DNA of the CDR3 is TGTGCCAGCTCACCTGTGAATGAAAAACTGTTTTTT.

This clone was seen more than once but under ten times. The chain recombines TRBV2 with TRBJ2-3, with a possible D match to TRBD1 (5 bases). The CDR3 contains 14 residues. Germline CDR1 is SNHLY and CDR2 is FYNNEI. Trimming left V 3 bases short and J 5 bases short, with 12 bases between. This CDR3 reads CASSDQGFQDTQYF. As DNA, the CDR3 is TGTGCCAGCAGTGACCAGGGCTTTCAAGATACGCAGTATTTT. Supplemented by reference TRBV2 and TRBJ2-3, the full variable domain reads EPEVTQTPSHQVTQMGQEVILRCVPISNHLYFYWYRQILGQKVEFLVSFYNNEISEKSEIFDDQFSVERPDGSNFTLKIRSTKLEDSAMYFCASSDQGFQDTQYFGPGTRLTVL.

This clone was counted at least ten times. A junction end diverges from the germline sequence, so it may reflect a read error. V usage is TRBV5-1 and J usage is TRBJ2-1; 9 nucleotides agree with TRBD1. The CDR3 is 13 residues long. Germline loops: CDR1 SGHRS, CDR2 YFSETQ. The CDR3 DNA reads TGCGCCAGCAGATTGGGACAGGGTAGTGAGCAGTTCTTC. Translated, it gives CASRLGQGSEQFF. Full variable domain (outside the CDR3, taken from reference TRBV5-1 and TRBJ2-1): KAGVTQTPRYLIKTRGQQVTLSCSPISGHRSVSWYQQTPGQGLQFLFEYFSETQRNKGNFPGRFSGRQFSNSRSEMNVSTLELGDSALYLCASRLGQGSEQFFGPGTRLTVL.

This clone was seen only a few times. This chain links TRBV4-3 with TRBJ1-4, with D possibly matching TRBD1 (5 bases). Per the germline V gene, CDR1 is LGHNA and CDR2 is YSLEER. The CDR3 consists of 14 residues. The V and J ends lost 2 bases and 8 bases respectively, with 12 bases between them. Written as DNA, the CDR3 is TGCGCCAGCAGCCAACAACAGGCGGGAGAAAAACTGTTTTTT. Translation gives CASSQQQAGEKLFF.

The chain uses TRBV30 and TRBJ2-5; tentative D call: TRBD1 (6 bases). The ends were cut back, 5 bases at V and 1 base at J, with 20 bases in the middle. The germline V gene encodes CDR1 GTSNPN and CDR2 SVGIG (reference sequence). This CDR3 has 16 residues. CDR3 sequence: CAWSNEQGYGQETQYF. CDR3 bases: TGTGCCTGGTCTAATGAACAGGGCTATGGCCAAGAGACCCAGTACTTC.

CDR3 region: CASRPISGDTGELFF. DNA of the CDR3: TGTGCCAGTCGCCCAATTAGCGGGGACACCGGGGAGCTGTTTTTT. The chain employs TRBV7-2 and TRBJ2-2; 8 nucleotides align to TRBD2. Trimming at V came to 9 bases and at J to 3 bases, leaving 9 bases not matched to a gene. This CDR3 has 15 residues. CDR1 and CDR2 (germline): SGHTA, FQGNSA.

The gene calls are TRBV10-3 and TRBJ2-5; a weak D match, TRBD1 (6 bases). Germline V gives CDR1 ENHRY, CDR2 SYGVKD. The CDR3 loop spans 13 amino acids. Trimming stripped 6 bases from V and 5 bases from J, with 13 bases between. The CDR3 reads CAIRDSARETQYF. In nucleotides, the CDR3 is TGTGCCATCAGGGACAGTGCGAGGGAGACCCAGTACTTC.

The chain is built from TRBV14 and TRBJ1-4; 7 nucleotides line up with TRBD1. Germline V gives CDR1 SGHDN, CDR2 FVKESK. The CDR3 sequence is 15 residues long. V gave up 8 bases and J gave up 3 bases; unmatched junction bases: 9. Here the CDR3 reads CASRGTGQPNEKLFF. CDR3 DNA: TGTGCCAGCCGGGGGACGGGACAGCCTAATGAAAAACTGTTTTTT.

This clone was observed a handful of times. This chain connects TRBV2 to TRBJ1-5; D unclear. V shed 1 base and J shed 5 bases, with 6 bases lying between them. Germline CDR1 is SNHLY and CDR2 is FYNNEI. This CDR3 region has 13 residues. The CDR3 DNA reads as TGTGCCAGCAGTGAAGAGGGTTATCAGCCCCAGCATTTT. It is translated as CASSEEGYQPQHF. The variable domain in full, completed from reference TRBV2 and TRBJ1-5, reads EPEVTQTPSHQVTQMGQEVILRCVPISNHLYFYWYRQILGQKVEFLVSFYNNEISEKSEIFDDQFSVERPDGSNFTLKIRSTKLEDSAMYFCASSEEGYQPQHFGDGTRLSIL.

This chain links TRBV14 with TRBJ2-7; a possible D gene is TRBD2 (6 bases). Trimming left V 5 bases short and J 2 bases short, with 13 bases between. This CDR3 is built from 14 residues. Germline V CDR1 and CDR2: SGHDN, FVKESK. The CDR3 coding sequence is TGTGCCAGCAGCTTGGCCGGAGGGACCTACGAGCAGTACTTC. Translation gives CASSLAGGTYEQYF.

This clone was picked up a small number of times. The J gene is TRBJ1-4, the V gene TRBV30; 7 nucleotides line up with TRBD1. The CDR3 contains 15 residues. Germline V gives CDR1 GTSNPN, CDR2 SVGIG (reference sequence). Losses at the gene ends were 2 bases for V and 0 bases for J; bases not matched to a gene: 3. Here the CDR3 DNA reads TGTGCCTGGAGTACCGGGACAGCAACTAATGAAAAACTGTTTTTT. Protein sequence: CAWSTGTATNEKLFF.

This clone occurred a few times. This chain connects TRBV30 to TRBJ1-6; the D is unclear. V lost 2 bases and J lost 12, with 14 bases in between. The CDR3 extends over 13 amino acids. Germline-derived CDR1 and CDR2 are GTSNPN and SVGIG (reference sequence). The CDR3 spells CAWSTGGARPLHF. The CDR3 DNA is TGTGCCTGGAGTACCGGAGGCGCTCGACCCCTCCACTTT.

This clone has just a few counts. The rearrangement uses TRBV20-1 and TRBJ1-2; D possibly corresponds to TRBD1 (6 bases). Trimming removed 5 bases at V and 8 bases at J, with 12 bases between. The CDR3 contains 11 residues. Looked up from germline, CDR1 is DFQATT and CDR2 is SNEGSKA (reference sequence). The CDR3 DNA follows: TGCAGTGCTGGGGGCGGGGTAGGCTACACCTTC. This sequence encodes CSAGGGVGYTF.

This clone occurred a few times. CDR3 sequence reads: CASSQGFPAGEQYF. Written as DNA, the CDR3 is TGCGCCAGCAGCCAAGGCTTCCCCGCTGGCGAGCAGTACTTC. The V and J genes are TRBV4-3 and TRBJ2-7; no reliable D call. CDR1 and CDR2 from the germline V gene are LGHNA and YSLEER. The CDR3 consists of 14 residues. Deletions cut 1 base from V and 6 bases from J, with 13 bases between.

This clone has only a few counts. The rearrangement uses TRBV28 and TRBJ2-5; TRBD1 matches 8 bases. The CDR3 has 14 residues. V shed 3 bases and J 4 bases; nucleotides not matched to a gene: 4. Per germline, CDR1 MDHEN and CDR2 SYDVKM. In nucleotides, the CDR3 is TGTGCCAGCAGTTTCAGGGGGCGCGGAGAGACCCAGTACTTC. It yields the protein CASSFRGRGETQYF.

This sequence joins TRBV5-1 and TRBJ1-2; no firm D call. Germline V gene sequence: CDR1 SGHRS, CDR2 YFSETQ. Trimming removed 1 base at V and 0 bases at J, with 4 bases between. The CDR3 totals 13 residues. CDR3 amino acids: CASSLTTNYGYTF. The DNA for the CDR3 is TGCGCCAGCAGCTTGACAACTAACTATGGCTACACCTTC.

The rearrangement uses TRBV6-6 and TRBJ1-2; D remains unclear. The V gene's germline CDR1 is MNHNY and CDR2 SVGAGI (reference sequence). This CDR3 is 14 amino acids long. Trimming pared 5 bases from V and 2 bases from J, leaving 12 bases between. The DNA of the CDR3 is TGTGCCAGCAGTCCACGCCCGGGGAACTATGGCTACACCTTC. It codes for CASSPRPGNYGYTF.

This clone was counted between two and nine times. The V and J genes are TRBV4-1 and TRBJ1-4, with D possibly TRBD1 on 6 matching bases. CDR3 length equals 15 residues. Deletions cut 1 base from V and 5 bases from J, with 11 bases between. CDR1 is MGHRA, CDR2 YSYEKL, per germline. The CDR3 region is CASSQVTGSNEKLFF. CDR3 coding DNA: TGCGCCAGCAGCCAAGTGACAGGCTCCAATGAAAAACTGTTTTTT.